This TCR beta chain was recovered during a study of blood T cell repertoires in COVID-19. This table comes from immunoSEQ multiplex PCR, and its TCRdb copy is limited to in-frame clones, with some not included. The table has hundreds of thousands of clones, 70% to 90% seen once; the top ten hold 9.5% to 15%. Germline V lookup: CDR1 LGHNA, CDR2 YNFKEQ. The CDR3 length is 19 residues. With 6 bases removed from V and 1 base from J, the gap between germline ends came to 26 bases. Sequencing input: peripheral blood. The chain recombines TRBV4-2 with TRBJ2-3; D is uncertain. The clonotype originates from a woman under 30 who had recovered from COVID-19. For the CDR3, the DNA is TGTGCCAGCAGGTTAAGTCCCTCGGAGAGCTCGTACGGCACAGATACGCAGTATTTT. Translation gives CASRLSPSESSYGTDTQYF.